The next 22 T cell receptor beta chains were all read from a single sample in a study of OX40 agonist ivuxolimab in advanced cancers. Here immunoSEQ multiplex PCR was the method, and the copy in TCRdb shows in-frame clones only, minus some. The sample shows more than 55,000 clones, 81% of them seen only once. The sample here was CD4+ or CD8+ T cells sorted from blood, taken in a trial of the OX40 agonist ivuxolimab. The receptors shown here come from an adult with an advanced solid tumor such as melanoma, head and neck, liver or kidney cancer.

The chain recombines TRBV4-3 with TRBJ1-3; no definite D call. Germline-derived CDR1 and CDR2 are LGHNA and YSLEER. The CDR3 is 19 amino acids. V was trimmed by 1 base and J by 0 bases, leaving 19 bases between them. CDR3 sequence: CASSQGTSFDSSSGNTIYF. CDR3 nucleotides: TGCGCCAGCAGCCAAGGGACCTCGTTTGACTCGAGCTCTGGAAACACCATATATTTT.

This clone came up once. This chain connects TRBV27 to TRBJ2-1; no firm D call. The length of the CDR3 is 14 residues. Germline V gene data show CDR1 as MNHEY and CDR2 as SMNVEV (reference sequence). V shed 3 bases and J shed 6 bases, with 12 bases lying between them. CDR3 DNA: TGTGCCAGCAGTTTCGAAGCGAAGGGCAATGAGCAGTTCTTC. As protein: CASSFEAKGNEQFF.

There are a few counts of this clone. The chain links TRBV6-5 to TRBJ2-5, with D perhaps matching TRBD1 or TRBD2 (5 bases each). The germline V and J ends were trimmed by 6 bases and 1 base, with 15 bases remaining between them. The CDR3 covers 15 residues. Germline values: CDR1 MNHEY, CDR2 SVGAGI. CDR3 protein: CASSRGPLGQETQYF. CDR3 sequence (DNA): TGTGCCAGCAGCCGGGGACCACTTGGCCAAGAGACCCAGTACTTC.

The chain has TRBV5-6 and TRBJ1-2; D not resolved. This CDR3 is built from 16 residues. Trimming cost V 1 base and J 3 bases, with 16 bases left between them. Germline CDR1 SGHDT, CDR2 YYEEEE. As DNA, the CDR3 is TGTGCCAGCAGCTTGTATTTTGGCAGACGTCACTATGGCTACACCTTC. Translation gives CASSLYFGRRHYGYTF.

J is TRBJ1-2 and V is TRBV21-1. TRBV21-1 is classified as a pseudogene. The CDR3 contains 17 residues. CDR3 nucleotides: TGTGCCAGCAGCCCGAGCATAGAAGGGAGGGGTTCCTATGGCTACACCTTC. Encoded protein: CASSPSIEGRGSYGYTF.

This clone appeared once. This sequence joins TRBV5-1 and TRBJ1-2, with D possibly TRBD1 on 6 matching bases. CDR1 SGHRS and CDR2 YFSETQ come from the germline V gene. The CDR3 spans 15 residues. Trimming cost V 2 bases and J 0 bases, with 11 bases left between them. CDR3 amino acids: CASSFGGGANYGYTF. In DNA form, the CDR3 reads TGCGCCAGCAGCTTCGGGGGCGGCGCTAACTATGGCTACACCTTC.

This clone turned up a few times. The gene calls are TRBV7-8 and TRBJ2-7; 9 nucleotides line up with TRBD1. The ends lost 2 bases at V and 4 bases at J; junction bases unmatched: 6. The CDR3 totals 15 residues. Per germline, CDR1 SGHVS and CDR2 FQNEAQ. The CDR3 reads CASSLHRGPSYEQYF. CDR3 nucleotides: TGTGCCAGCAGCTTACACAGGGGGCCCTCTTACGAGCAGTACTTC. Looking up the rest from reference TRBV7-8 and TRBJ2-7 gives the full variable domain: GAGVSQSPRYKVAKRGQDVALRCDPISGHVSLFWYQQALGQGPEFLTYFQNEAQLDKSGLPSDRFFAERPEGSVSTLKIQRTQQEDSAVYLCASSLHRGPSYEQYFGPGTRLTVT.

The chain uses TRBV19 and TRBJ1-1, with a possible D match to TRBD1 (5 bases). The CDR3 has 15 residues. V lost 3 bases to trimming and J lost 1 base, with 12 bases between them. From germline, CDR1 is LNHDA and CDR2 SQIVND (reference sequence). CDR3 in amino acids: CASSISGTQNTEAFF. The CDR3 nucleotides read TGTGCCAGTAGTATTTCGGGGACCCAGAACACTGAAGCTTTCTTT.

The chain recombines TRBV5-1 with TRBJ1-2; D possibly corresponds to TRBD1 (6 bases). Germline V gene sequence: CDR1 SGHRS, CDR2 YFSETQ. The CDR3 sequence is 17 residues long. The germline V and J ends were trimmed by 4 bases and 4 bases, with 23 bases remaining between them. The CDR3 sequence: CASSLNPDRIVSYGYTF. In nucleotides, the CDR3 is TGCGCCAGCAGCCTAAACCCCGACAGGATCGTAAGCTATGGCTACACCTTC.

J is TRBJ2-2 and V is TRBV5-1, with 8 positions matching TRBD2. Per germline, CDR1 SGHRS and CDR2 YFSETQ. The trim removed 1 base at V and 3 bases at J, leaving 11 bases unmatched. The CDR3 totals 18 residues. The CDR3 loop reads CASSLKTSGNGDTGELFF. The CDR3, as DNA: TGCGCCAGCAGCTTGAAAACTAGCGGTAATGGGGACACCGGGGAGCTGTTTTTT.

V is TRBV20-1 and J is TRBJ1-4; D is uncertain. V lost 2 bases to trimming and J lost 7 bases, with 5 bases between them. Germline V gene sequence: CDR1 DFQATT, CDR2 SNEGSKA (reference sequence). The CDR3 length is 11 residues. The CDR3 is CSARHGEKLFF. CDR3 sequence (DNA): TGCAGTGCTAGACATGGTGAAAAACTGTTTTTT.

This clone was seen more than once but under ten times. The V and J genes are TRBV6-5 and TRBJ1-6; the D gene is possibly TRBD1 (6 bases). The CDR3 contains 15 residues. Germline CDR1 reads MNHEY; CDR2 reads SVGAGI. With 4 bases removed from V and 10 bases from J, the gap between germline ends came to 17 bases. CDR3: CASSSQGKGRSPLHF. DNA of the CDR3: TGTGCCAGCAGTTCACAGGGAAAGGGAAGATCACCCCTCCACTTT.

On this clone: This may stem from a read error, because a much larger clone lies one nucleotide away. The chain uses TRBV7-9 and TRBJ1-1; a weak D match, TRBD1 (5 bases). The V gene lost 5 bases and the J gene lost 1 base, with 8 bases spanning the gap. Germline V CDR1 and CDR2: SEHNR, FQNEAQ (reference sequence). This CDR3 is built from 13 residues. CDR3 protein: CASSQDRNTEAFF. As DNA, the CDR3 is TGTGCCAGCAGCCAAGACAGGAACACTGAAGCTTTCTTT. The full variable domain, in which reference TRBV7-9 and TRBJ1-1 provide the parts outside the CDR3, is DTGVSQNPRHKITKRGQNVTFRCDPISEHNRLYWYRQTLGQGPEFLTYFQNEAQLEKSRLLSDRFSAERPKGSFSTLEIQRTEQGDSAMYLCASSQDRNTEAFFGQGTRLTVV.

The chain combines TRBV19 with TRBJ2-3; 13 bases align to TRBD2. This CDR3 contains 17 residues. Germline V gene lookup returns CDR1 LNHDA and CDR2 SQIVND (reference sequence). Trimming cost V 5 bases and J 4 bases; bases outside gene matches: 9. CDR3 DNA: TGTGCCAGTAGTTCCCAGGGACTAGCGGGGTGGGCAGATACGCAGTATTTT. Protein: CASSSQGLAGWADTQYF.

The chain uses TRBV29-1 and TRBJ1-1, with unresolved D. This CDR3 contains 13 residues. Germline V lookup: CDR1 SQVTM, CDR2 ANQGSEA. Trimming cost V 1 base and J 0 bases, with 6 bases left between them. The CDR3 DNA reads TGCAGCGTTGAAGGGGTGGTGAACACTGAAGCTTTCTTT. This sequence encodes CSVEGVVNTEAFF.

This clone appeared a few times. The gene calls are TRBV5-1 and TRBJ2-1; D remains ambiguous. Germline V lookup: CDR1 SGHRS, CDR2 YFSETQ. The CDR3 runs 15 residues. V was trimmed by 4 bases and J by 0 bases, leaving 11 bases between them. CDR3: CASSPSASSYNEQFF. CDR3 coding DNA: TGCGCCAGCAGCCCCTCGGCGAGCTCCTACAATGAGCAGTTCTTC.

The sample holds one count of this clone. This chain uses TRBV6-5 with TRBJ1-1, with D possibly TRBD1 on 5 matching bases. The CDR3 is 11 amino acids. The germline gives CDR1 MNHEY, CDR2 SVGAGI. V gave up 5 bases and J gave up 8 bases, with 9 bases separating them. As DNA, the CDR3 is TGTGCCAGCAGTCAGAGACAGGAAGCTTTCTTT. Translated: CASSQRQEAFF.

The rearrangement links TRBV7-2 to TRBJ2-7; D is unresolved. Trimming stripped 2 bases from V and 0 bases from J, with 8 bases between. From germline, CDR1 is SGHTA and CDR2 FQGNSA. The CDR3 is 14 residues long. The CDR3 here is CASSLFPGSYEQYF. In DNA form, the CDR3 reads TGTGCCAGCAGCTTATTTCCAGGCTCCTACGAGCAGTACTTC.

The rearrangement links TRBV12-5 to TRBJ1-1; D ambiguous. The CDR3 loop spans 14 amino acids. V was pared by 7 bases and J by 0 bases, with 12 bases between. CDR1 is LGHNT and CDR2 is FRNRAP in the germline V gene. This chain's CDR3 is CASERPGLNTEAFF. DNA of the CDR3: TGTGCTAGTGAACGGCCAGGTCTGAACACTGAAGCTTTCTTT.

The rearrangement uses TRBV6-1 and TRBJ1-1, with D maybe TRBD1 (6 bases). The V gene lost 6 bases and the J gene lost 1 base, with 15 bases spanning the gap. Germline values: CDR1 MNHNS, CDR2 SASEGT. The CDR3 has 15 residues. The CDR3 nucleotides are TGTGCCAGCAGGAGGGGGGGCAGTTGGAACACTGAAGCTTTCTTT. Its protein is CASRRGGSWNTEAFF.

A few counts support this clone. This sequence joins TRBV6-5 and TRBJ1-6; D might be TRBD1 (6 bases). Per germline, CDR1 MNHEY and CDR2 SVGAGI. V was cut by 2 bases and J by 5 bases, with 13 bases left in between. The CDR3 consists of 16 residues. The chain's CDR3 is CASSYERDTNNSPLHF. The CDR3 nucleotides are TGTGCCAGCAGTTACGAACGGGACACTAATAATTCACCCCTCCACTTT.

The rearrangement uses TRBV5-4 and TRBJ1-1; TRBD1 agrees at 11 bases. The CDR3 runs to 16 residues. CDR1 is SGHNT and CDR2 is YYREEE in the germline V gene (reference sequence). Trimming at V came to 4 bases and at J to 4 bases, leaving 9 bases not matched to a gene. The CDR3 sequence is CASSGKGQGEGTEAFF. The CDR3 DNA sequence: TGTGCCAGCAGCGGGAAGGGACAGGGGGAGGGCACTGAAGCTTTCTTT.